The sequence of this TCR beta chain was determined in a study of blood T cell repertoires in COVID-19. Study overall: Samples representing acute and convalescent COVID-19 were sourced from the United States, Italy and Spain. The cDNA or gDNA used as material had been derived from T cells, B-cell-depleted T cells, or PBMCs.

Profiling relied on immunoSEQ multiplex PCR, and the TCRdb table lists in-frame clones only, not all of them. This sample has about 240,000 clones; more than 85% occur once, and the top ten carry less than 8.5%. The sample comprised peripheral blood. This sequence originates from a woman in her seventies with active or convalescent COVID-19.

Here the CDR3 reads CASSIRGASGTGELFF. For the CDR3, the DNA is TGTGCCAGTAGTATTCGGGGGGCTAGCGGGACCGGGGAGCTGTTTTTT. The chain combines TRBV19 with TRBJ2-2; 8 bases line up with TRBD2. The CDR3 has 16 residues. V trimming: 3 bases; J trimming: 5 bases; junction bases outside the gene matches: 8. CDR1 and CDR2 from the germline V gene are LNHDA and SQIVND (reference sequence).